The 20 T cell receptor beta chains listed next were all sequenced from one sample in a study of OX40 agonist ivuxolimab in advanced cancers. The assay was immunoSEQ multiplex PCR, and TCRdb's table has in-frame clones only and misses some. This table holds about 76,000 clones, 65% to 90% found once. The sequences come from CD4+ or CD8+ T cells sorted from blood, collected in a trial of the OX40 agonist ivuxolimab. Source of these receptors: an adult with an advanced solid tumor such as melanoma, head and neck, liver or kidney cancer.

V gene TRBV5-1 combines with J gene TRBJ2-5; 13 bases are a match to TRBD2. The germline gives CDR1 SGHRS, CDR2 YFSETQ. CDR3 length: 15 residues. Trimming cost V 3 bases and J 2 bases; bases outside gene matches: 1. The CDR3 reads CASSSTSGGQETQYF. Here the CDR3 DNA reads TGCGCCAGCAGCTCGACTAGCGGGGGGCAAGAGACCCAGTACTTC. The full variable domain, its missing parts supplied by reference TRBV5-1 and TRBJ2-5, is KAGVTQTPRYLIKTRGQQVTLSCSPISGHRSVSWYQQTPGQGLQFLFEYFSETQRNKGNFPGRFSGRQFSNSRSEMNVSTLELGDSALYLCASSSTSGGQETQYFGPGTRLLVL.

This sequence joins TRBV7-3 and TRBJ1-2; D perhaps matches TRBD1 (5 bases). This CDR3 has 18 amino acids. The V end lost 5 bases, the J end lost 8 bases, and 30 bases lay between the germline ends. The germline gives CDR1 SGHTA, CDR2 FQGTGA. The CDR3 region has the DNA TGTGCCAGCAGCCTAGGCCTAAGACGGGACGGGCCGACCTCCGGCTACACCTTC. Translation gives CASSLGLRRDGPTSGYTF.

The chain uses TRBV7-8 and TRBJ2-3; the match to TRBD2 covers 8 bases. V gave up 5 bases and J gave up 0 bases; unmatched junction bases: 7. Germline values: CDR1 SGHVS, CDR2 FQNEAQ. The CDR3 extends over 16 amino acids. CDR3 protein: CASSRRGGVSTDTQYF. The CDR3 coding sequence is TGTGCCAGCAGCCGCCGGGGGGGGGTGAGCACAGATACGCAGTATTTT.

The chain combines TRBV30 with TRBJ1-6; D possibly corresponds to TRBD1 (6 bases). This CDR3 has 12 residues. V was shortened by 7 bases and J by 10 bases, with 14 bases between the two germline ends. From germline, CDR1 is GTSNPN and CDR2 SVGIG (reference sequence). This CDR3 reads CAFQPQGSPLHF. DNA for the CDR3: TGTGCCTTTCAACCCCAGGGGTCACCCCTCCACTTT.

V usage is TRBV28 and J usage is TRBJ2-7; 7 bases fit TRBD1. From germline, CDR1 is MDHEN and CDR2 SYDVKM. V lost 2 bases to trimming and J lost 7 bases; unmatched junction nucleotides: 5. The CDR3 is made up of 13 amino acids. CDR3 residues: CASSLRGLGEQYF. CDR3 nucleotide sequence: TGTGCCAGCAGTTTAAGGGGGCTAGGGGAGCAGTACTTC. The variable domain in full, with the rest retrieved from reference TRBV28 and TRBJ2-7, is DVKVTQSSRYLVKRTGEKVFLECVQDMDHENMFWYRQDPGLGLRLIYFSYDVKMKEKGDIPEGYSVSREKKERFSLILESASTNQTSMYLCASSLRGLGEQYFGPGTRLTVT.

This chain joins TRBV5-6 and TRBJ2-7; 10 bases fit TRBD1. The CDR3 loop spans 19 amino acids. After removal of 2 bases from V and 2 bases from J, the junction contained 16 bases not matched to a gene. Per germline, CDR1 SGHDT and CDR2 YYEEEE. As DNA, the CDR3 is TGTGCCAGCAGCTTAAGTCCGGGACAGGGGCCCCTTTTCCCCTACGAGCAGTACTTC. It translates to CASSLSPGQGPLFPYEQYF.

This clone was detected only once. The chain joins TRBV6-5 to TRBJ1-1; D gene ambiguous. Germline V gives CDR1 MNHEY, CDR2 SVGAGI. V lost 7 bases and J 4 bases, leaving 16 bases between the germline ends. The CDR3 totals 14 residues. Here the CDR3 reads CASIPRVPVTEAFF. The CDR3 DNA follows: TGTGCCAGCATCCCCCGGGTTCCGGTCACTGAAGCTTTCTTT.

In this sample, this clone turned up once. V is TRBV5-1 and J is TRBJ1-2; perhaps TRBD1 as D (5 bases). Trimming took 0 bases from V and 2 from J, leaving 11 bases between them. This CDR3 contains 15 residues. Germline CDR1 and CDR2: SGHRS and YFSETQ. The CDR3 loop is CASSLGSGPNYGYTF. The CDR3 DNA reads TGCGCCAGCAGCTTGGGATCAGGGCCCAACTATGGCTACACCTTC.

This sequence joins TRBV29-1 and TRBJ2-7; 10 bases are a match to TRBD1. The CDR3 runs 15 residues. Trimming took 0 bases from V and 3 from J; bases not matched to a gene: 5. Germline V gene sequence: CDR1 SQVTM, CDR2 ANQGSEA. The CDR3 bases are TGCAGCGTTGAAGAAATTAGGACAGGGGGCTACGAGCAGTACTTC. It codes for CSVEEIRTGGYEQYF.

The CDR3 protein is CASSLSKDSIMGYTF. DNA for the CDR3: TGTGCCAGCAGTTTATCGAAGGACAGCATCATGGGCTACACCTTC. This sequence joins TRBV27 and TRBJ1-2; weak D call: TRBD1 (6 bases). Trimming removed 0 bases at V and 8 bases at J, with 16 bases between. The CDR3 totals 15 residues. Germline CDR1 MNHEY, CDR2 SMNVEV (reference sequence).

The V and J genes are TRBV6-1 and TRBJ2-1; D is possibly TRBD2 (7 bases). This CDR3 has 15 amino acids. The V gene lost 5 bases and the J gene lost 2 bases, with 13 bases spanning the gap. Germline CDR1 and CDR2: MNHNS and SASEGT. CDR3 coding DNA: TGTGCCAGCAGTTGGGAGGGGGGAACCTACAATGAGCAGTTCTTC. This encodes CASSWEGGTYNEQFF.

This chain links TRBV6-6 with TRBJ2-7; 9 bases line up with TRBD2. The CDR3 is made up of 14 amino acids. The trim removed 7 bases at V and 2 bases at J, leaving 6 bases unmatched. CDR1 and CDR2 from the germline V gene are MNHNY and SVGAGI (reference sequence). As DNA, the CDR3 is TGTGCCAGCACTTTTAGCGGGGGTACCTACGAGCAGTACTTC. It encodes CASTFSGGTYEQYF.

This clone has more than one count but fewer than ten. The junction shows a germline mismatch at one end, possibly a read error. The rearrangement uses TRBV2 and TRBJ2-4, with TRBD2 matching over 11 bases. The CDR3 is made up of 16 amino acids. CDR1 and CDR2 (germline): SNHLY, FYNNEI. CDR3 protein: CASREGLAGSKNIQYF. The CDR3 DNA follows: TGTGCCAGCAGAGAAGGACTAGCGGGTTCCAAAAACATTCAGTACTTC.

The rearrangement links TRBV2 to TRBJ2-7; TRBD1 matches at 8 bases. Germline lookup yields CDR1 SNHLY and CDR2 FYNNEI. J lost 3 bases, V lost 3 bases, and 1 base had no gene match. There are 13 residues in the CDR3. The CDR3 bases are TGTGCCAGCAGTGAGGGACAGGACTACGAGCAGTACTTC. Protein product: CASSEGQDYEQYF.

The chain employs TRBV7-2 and TRBJ2-5; weak D call: TRBD2 (6 bases). V lost 5 bases to trimming and J lost 2 bases, with 12 bases between them. Germline assignment: CDR1 SGHTA and CDR2 FQGNSA. There are 14 residues in the CDR3. The CDR3 sequence is CASSPPGLQETQYF. The CDR3 DNA reads TGTGCCAGCAGCCCGCCGGGACTGCAAGAGACCCAGTACTTC. Supplemented by reference TRBV7-2 and TRBJ2-5, the full variable domain reads GAGVSQSPSNKVTEKGKDVELRCDPISGHTALYWYRQSLGQGLEFLIYFQGNSAPDKSGLPSDRFSAERTGGSVSTLTIQRTQQEDSAVYLCASSPPGLQETQYFGPGTRLLVL.

The gene calls are TRBV19 and TRBJ1-3; 7 bases agree with TRBD1. Germline lookup yields CDR1 LNHDA and CDR2 SQIVND (reference sequence). The CDR3 totals 15 residues. V was clipped by 6 bases and J by 1 base; unmatched bases: 6. The CDR3 DNA sequence: TGTGCCAGTAGACGGGACAGTTATTCTGGAAACACCATATATTTT. The encoded protein is CASRRDSYSGNTIYF.

Concerning this clone itself: This specimen includes other DNA sequences encoding the same CDR3. V gene TRBV11-2 combines with J gene TRBJ2-7; D uncertain. Germline loops: CDR1 SGHAT, CDR2 FQNNGV. The CDR3 sequence is 11 residues long. Trimming took 5 bases from V and 3 from J, leaving 5 bases between them. DNA for the CDR3: TGTGCCAGCAGCCCCAGCTACGAGCAGTACTTC. Translated: CASSPSYEQYF.

The chain carries TRBV9 and TRBJ2-1; D not resolved. Between the trimmed V and J ends, which lost 4 bases and 8 bases, there was a span of 10 bases. CDR1 is SGDLS and CDR2 is YYNGEE in the germline V gene. The CDR3 covers 12 residues. CDR3 in amino acids: CASSPSWDEQFF. The CDR3 nucleotides are TGTGCCAGCAGCCCGTCCTGGGATGAGCAGTTCTTC.

This chain joins TRBV6-5 and TRBJ1-6, with a tentative D call TRBD1 (6 bases). V shed 2 bases and J shed 13 bases, with 18 bases lying between them. Germline V CDR1 and CDR2: MNHEY, SVGAGI. The CDR3 contains 15 residues. CDR3 in amino acids: CASSYQNRARLPLHF. The CDR3 coding sequence is TGTGCCAGCAGTTACCAGAACAGGGCCCGGCTGCCCCTCCACTTT.

The chain joins TRBV11-2 to TRBJ1-6; D unclear. Germline lookup yields CDR1 SGHAT and CDR2 FQNNGV. The CDR3 loop spans 12 amino acids. Trimming cost V 1 base and J 10 bases, with 5 bases left between them. The CDR3 loop reads CASSLARSPLHF. CDR3 nucleotides: TGTGCCAGCAGCTTAGCGAGATCACCCCTCCACTTT. The variable domain in full, completed from reference TRBV11-2 and TRBJ1-6, reads EAGVAQSPRYKIIEKRQSVAFWCNPISGHATLYWYQQILGQGPKLLIQFQNNGVVDDSQLPKDRFSAERLKGVDSTLKIQPAKLEDSAVYLCASSLARSPLHFGNGTRLTVT.